Below, 21 T cell receptor beta chains from the same sample are listed, as sequenced in a study of CD8 T cells in Susac syndrome. RNA, at roughly 0.45 to 1 ug, was reverse transcribed with random hexamers. One entry per CDR3 protein, called by TCRdb with MiXCR from the immunoSEQ multiplex PCR reads. This sample carries approximately 160,000 distinct CDR3 sequences, just over 90% of them seen once, and the ten largest clones take around 0.087%. Sequencing was performed on CD4+ T cells from PBMCs. These receptors originate from a human donor in good health.

This clonotype was seen only once. CDR3 nucleotides: TGTGCCAGCAGGGAGGGGAACGGGGAGCTGTTTTTT. Its translation: CASREGNGELFF. The chain recombines TRBV25-1 with TRBJ2-2; D possibly corresponds to TRBD2 (6 bases). CDR3 length: 12 amino acids. Trimming took off 6 bases at V and 7 bases at J, with 9 bases between the two ends. Germline lookup yields CDR1 MGHDK and CDR2 SYGVNS.

This chain links TRBV29-1 with TRBJ2-2, with 10 bases fitting TRBD1. CDR1 SQVTM and CDR2 ANQGSEA come from the germline V gene. The CDR3 covers 12 residues. Trimming removed 7 bases from V and 5 bases from J; junction bases left unmatched: 1. The CDR3 reads CSGDRGTGELFF. The CDR3 nucleotides are TGCAGCGGGGACAGGGGAACCGGGGAGCTGTTTTTT.

J is TRBJ1-1 and V is TRBV4-3; D gene ambiguous. The germline V and J ends were trimmed by 0 bases and 1 base, with 12 bases remaining between them. Germline loops: CDR1 LGHNA, CDR2 YSLEER. The CDR3 consists of 16 residues. The CDR3 protein is CASSQEGAWKNTEAFF. The CDR3 DNA is TGCGCCAGCAGCCAAGAAGGCGCTTGGAAGAACACTGAAGCTTTCTTT.

This sequence joins TRBV20-1 and TRBJ2-7, with D perhaps matching TRBD1 or TRBD2 (5 bases each). The CDR3 has 12 residues. V lost 6 bases, J lost 3 bases, and 12 bases lay in between. From germline, CDR1 is DFQATT and CDR2 SNEGSKA (reference sequence). Here the CDR3 DNA reads TGCAGTGCCATGGGACCAAGCTACGAGCAGTACTTC. Translation gives CSAMGPSYEQYF.

V is TRBV7-2 and J is TRBJ2-5; 10 bases align to TRBD2. The germline V gene encodes CDR1 SGHTA and CDR2 FQGNSA. V was pared by 8 bases and J by 1 base, with 1 base of the junction left unmatched. The CDR3 covers 13 residues. The chain's CDR3 is CASGLAAQETQYF. The CDR3 nucleotides read TGTGCCAGCGGACTAGCGGCCCAAGAGACCCAGTACTTC.

V gene TRBV3-1 combines with J gene TRBJ2-7; 8 bases agree with TRBD1. Looked up from germline, CDR1 is LGHDT and CDR2 is YNNKEL (reference sequence). Trimming cost V 0 bases and J 2 bases; bases outside gene matches: 3. The CDR3 runs to 15 residues. CDR3: CASSQEDRATYEQYF. DNA for the CDR3: TGTGCCAGCAGCCAAGAGGACAGGGCCACCTACGAGCAGTACTTC.

The chain recombines TRBV9 with TRBJ2-1; D is possibly TRBD2 (6 bases). The V and J ends lost 2 bases and 0 bases respectively, with 6 bases between them. The CDR3 length is 14 residues. Germline values: CDR1 SGDLS, CDR2 YYNGEE. The CDR3: CASSVGGSYNEQFF. Written as DNA, the CDR3 is TGTGCCAGCAGCGTGGGGGGCTCCTACAATGAGCAGTTCTTC. Full variable domain (missing parts from reference TRBV9 and TRBJ2-1): DSGVTQTPKHLITATGQRVTLRCSPRSGDLSVYWYQQSLDQGLQFLIQYYNGEERAKGNILERFSAQQFPDLHSELNLSSLELGDSALYFCASSVGGSYNEQFFGPGTRLTVL.

This clonotype showed up just once. This chain connects TRBV6-5 to TRBJ1-4; no firm D call. CDR1 and CDR2 from the germline V gene are MNHEY and SVGAGI. V was cut by 3 bases and J by 4 bases, with 12 bases left in between. The CDR3 consists of 15 residues. The CDR3 spells CASSYAGLFNEKLFF. CDR3 bases: TGTGCCAGCAGTTATGCCGGACTGTTTAATGAAAAACTGTTTTTT.

The rearrangement links TRBV20-1 to TRBJ1-2; D is unclear. Germline CDR1 is DFQATT and CDR2 is SNEGSKA (reference sequence). This CDR3 spans 13 amino acids. CDR3 DNA sequence: TGCAGCCCCGCGGGCCTAACCGGGGATGGCTACACCTTC. This gives the protein CSPAGLTGDGYTF.

The rearrangement joins TRBV11-2 to TRBJ1-2; no firm D call. V lost 0 bases to trimming and J lost 1 base, with 15 bases between them. The CDR3 totals 17 residues. CDR1 and CDR2 (germline): SGHAT, FQNNGV. The CDR3 spells CASSLDPAGRLNYGYTF. The CDR3 bases are TGTGCCAGCAGCTTAGATCCGGCAGGACGCCTTAACTATGGCTACACCTTC.

V gene TRBV4-1 combines with J gene TRBJ1-1, with D possibly being TRBD1 (5 bases). Germline CDR1 reads MGHRA; CDR2 reads YSYEKL. Between the trimmed V and J ends, which lost 3 bases and 4 bases, there was a span of 15 bases. The CDR3 runs 15 residues. The CDR3 loop is CASSHPGAAGTEAFF. The CDR3, as DNA: TGCGCCAGCAGCCATCCCGGGGCTGCGGGCACTGAAGCTTTCTTT.

The CDR3 spells CSVASSGRDNEQFF. In DNA, the CDR3 is TGCAGCGTTGCTTCTAGCGGGAGAGACAATGAGCAGTTCTTC. The chain employs TRBV29-1 and TRBJ2-1; TRBD2 matches at 10 bases. CDR1 is SQVTM and CDR2 is ANQGSEA in the germline V gene. The V gene end was trimmed by 4 bases and the J gene end by 5 bases; junction bases not matched to a gene: 5. This CDR3 is 14 amino acids long.

This rearrangement joins TRBV29-1 to TRBJ2-5; D is undetermined. This CDR3 region has 14 residues. The germline V and J ends were trimmed by 0 bases and 2 bases, with 10 bases remaining between them. The germline V gene has CDR1 SQVTM and CDR2 ANQGSEA. In DNA form, the CDR3 reads TGCAGCGTTGAAGATTTTGAGGCACAAGAGACCCAGTACTTC. Its translation is CSVEDFEAQETQYF.

This chain links TRBV2 with TRBJ2-2; D possibly corresponds to TRBD2 (6 bases). The CDR3 has 16 amino acids. Between the trimmed V and J ends, which lost 5 bases and 5 bases, there was a span of 18 bases. Germline V gives CDR1 SNHLY, CDR2 FYNNEI. CDR3 DNA sequence: TGTGCCAGCAGTAACCAGGGCCCTGGGGGGACCGGGGAGCTGTTTTTT. It encodes CASSNQGPGGTGELFF.

The genes are TRBV3-1 and TRBJ2-1, with 9 bases identical to TRBD1. Germline CDR1 reads LGHDT; CDR2 reads YNNKEL (reference sequence). This CDR3 contains 15 residues. The trim removed 7 bases at V and 3 bases at J, leaving 7 bases unmatched. The CDR3 sequence: CASTSGTGRYNEQFF. For the CDR3, the DNA is TGTGCCAGCACCTCCGGGACAGGGCGCTACAATGAGCAGTTCTTC.

The V call is TRBV5-1, the J call TRBJ2-5; D call uncertain. Germline CDR1 SGHRS, CDR2 YFSETQ. The CDR3 consists of 14 residues. V lost 4 bases to trimming and J lost 0 bases, with 10 bases between them. The CDR3 here is CASSLTWDQETQYF. The CDR3 DNA is TGCGCCAGCAGCCTAACCTGGGACCAAGAGACCCAGTACTTC.

The chain couples TRBV7-9 to TRBJ1-6; 7 bases line up with TRBD1. Trimming cost V 6 bases and J 4 bases; bases outside gene matches: 3. This CDR3 comprises 14 residues. CDR1 and CDR2 from the germline V gene are SEHNR and FQNEAQ (reference sequence). The CDR3 DNA follows: TGTGCCAGCAGTCCGGGACAGTATAATTCACCCCTCCACTTT. Amino acids: CASSPGQYNSPLHF.

The gene calls are TRBV12-3 or TRBV12-4 and TRBJ2-1; tentative D call: TRBD2 (7 bases). This CDR3 comprises 12 residues. The V end lost 4 bases, the J end lost 14 bases, and 15 bases lay between the germline ends. In DNA, the CDR3 is TGTGCCAGCAGTTCCCCCGGGGGGCGGGAGTTCTTC. Its protein is CASSSPGGREFF.

This chain links TRBV5-1 with TRBJ2-5, with a possible D match to TRBD2 (5 bases). The CDR3 totals 15 residues. From germline, CDR1 is SGHRS and CDR2 YFSETQ. V was trimmed by 5 bases and J by 4 bases, leaving 18 bases between them. The CDR3 spells CASSFKTGVRETQYF. The CDR3 bases are TGCGCCAGCAGTTTTAAAACCGGGGTACGAGAGACCCAGTACTTC. The full variable domain, in which reference TRBV5-1 and TRBJ2-5 provide the parts outside the CDR3, is KAGVTQTPRYLIKTRGQQVTLSCSPISGHRSVSWYQQTPGQGLQFLFEYFSETQRNKGNFPGRFSGRQFSNSRSEMNVSTLELGDSALYLCASSFKTGVRETQYFGPGTRLLVL.

This clonotype was picked up one time. CDR3 bases: TGCGCCAGCAGCCAAGGCGCAGGGGTAACCGGGGAGCTGTTTTTT. Translation: CASSQGAGVTGELFF. J is TRBJ2-2 and V is TRBV4-3; D is possibly TRBD1 (6 bases). Deletions cut 1 base from V and 5 bases from J, with 11 bases between. Germline CDR1 and CDR2: LGHNA and YSLEER. The CDR3 is made up of 15 amino acids.

The chain employs TRBV18 and TRBJ2-2; D unclear. The CDR3 sequence is 15 residues long. CDR1 is KGHSH, CDR2 LQKENI, per germline. The V and J ends lost 5 bases and 2 bases respectively, with 12 bases between them. The CDR3 reads CASSSTTRNTGELFF. CDR3 DNA sequence: TGTGCCAGCTCATCAACAACGCGCAACACCGGGGAGCTGTTTTTT.